The present T cell receptor (beta chain) was sequenced within a study of blood T cells in healthy people across ages. Through a sample-barcoded 5' primer and a J-beta primer mix, a second PCR was run for roughly 7 to 12 cycles. Each single sample gave us at least 2.5 million CDR3-containing paired-end reads. In TCRdb, the 5' RACE reads were re-called with MiXCR into one record per CDR3 protein. The table lists around 1.7 million distinct CDR3 sequences, about 28% of them singletons. This clonotype was counted a few times. Its matching antigen is unknown. Trimming left V 3 bases short and J 0 bases short, with 12 bases between. The CDR3 loop spans 15 amino acids. CDR1 and CDR2 (germline): DFQATT, SNEGSKA (reference sequence). General observations from the study: Researchers judged that diversity estimates from one million T cells fell short of true values.

This TCR came from a woman aged 30 to 39 in good health. Sequenced material: blood. The chain recombines TRBV20-1 with TRBJ1-5; weak D call: TRBD1 (6 bases). DNA of the CDR3: TGCAGTGCTAGTAAAAACAGGGCTAGCAATCAGCCCCAGCATTTT. As protein: CSASKNRASNQPQHF.